This TCR beta chain was observed in a study of blood T cell repertoires in COVID-19 (dated by TCRdb to 2018 to 2020). Study-wide context: The collaborator samples originated in the United States, Italy and Spain and spanned the acute and convalescent phases of COVID-19. The material from the prospective study consisted of cDNA or gDNA derived from T cells, B-cell-depleted T cells, or PBMCs. Deeply sampled blood TCRbeta repertoires from subjects exposed to, actively infected with, or recovered from COVID-19 were included in the dataset. The repertoires were made available in a free public database intended to serve as a resource for research on the immune response to SARS-CoV-2. The samples were drawn from two sources: the first 160 participants of the ongoing ImmuneRACE study, and about 1,300 subjects contributed by 6 global collaborators. The sample metadata nearly always contained a de-identified subject ID, COVID-19 status, age in years and sex. Where HLA class I and class II types were available, the types were taken from metadata supplied by the sample provider, not from assay-based typing.

Overall study results and their limits: The amount of clinical and demographic metadata varied by source and participant and was provided uncurated.

Comment on this clone: Its antigen is not yet known. Per-nucleotide qualities are absent, and no much larger clonotype sits a single base away.

Its CDR3 holds 16 amino acids, cysteine through phenylalanine. Only the CDR3 region is kept as DNA, spanning 48 bases read in frame from base 1. For CDR1 and CDR2, the germline V gene lists SGHRS and YFSETQ. V loses 2 bases at its end and J loses 1 base; junction bases beyond the gene matches: 6. The immunoSEQ Assay, a bias-controlled multiplex PCR, was used to amplify TCRbeta CDR3 regions from genomic DNA. Regarding the original processing steps: Within the assay, amplification of reference gene primers was used to estimate how many nucleated cells each sample contained. Sequence reads were collapsed and filtered to measure the absolute abundance of every unique TCRbeta CDR3 rearrangement. For each sample, productive Simpson clonality was calculated by taking the square root of Simpson's diversity index across productive rearrangements. In its TCRdb copy, this immuneACCESS table keeps in-frame sequences only and misses some clones. Where compared with another copy, unresolved V genes explain less than half of these, and the others have no known cause. V and J calls plus clone size are reproduced from that table; the DNA served to infer D and trimming. This sample comprises around 250,000 clones, 80% to 90% of them detected only once. The top ten constitute 3% of the sample.

Collaborating institutions collected whole blood in K2EDTA tubes following their own protocols. Collaborator samples were shipped for TCRbeta analysis as frozen whole blood, isolated PBMCs, or DNA extracted from either sample type. In this chain, TRBV5-1 is recombined with TRBJ2-3; TRBD2 agrees with 8 junctional bases. The TCR sequence derives from a woman aged 30 to 39 with active or convalescent COVID-19. Sample: peripheral blood. The DNA sequence is given as TGCGCCAGCAGCTTTGGCGGGGGGCAGGGCACAGATACGCAGTATTTT. Its coded protein is CASSFGGGQGTDTQYF.